The clone carrying this T cell receptor beta chain was observed a handful of times. Enrollment excluded any patients with other autoimmune diseases, uncontrolled infections, pregnancy or lactation. Thyroid ultrasound, orbital computed tomography, TRAb, serum thyroxine and clinical symptoms formed the basis of diagnosis. Researchers took RNA transcripts and amplified TCR beta CDR3 regions from them. Scientists carried out first-round RT-PCR using HTBI primers and then a second-round multiplex PCR. Via MiXCR, TCRdb re-called the multiplex PCR reads, giving one row per CDR3 protein. The data contain 300,000 to 400,000 distinct CDR3 sequences, 15% to 20% of them seen just once; the ten biggest clones take up roughly an eighth. These data are taken from a study of Graves' ophthalmopathy and Graves' hyperthyroidism. This TCR derives from an adult man with Graves' ophthalmopathy. The sequenced material came from peripheral blood.

This CDR3 reads CASWPGGQETQYF. The CDR3 nucleotides read TGCGCCAGCTGGCCCGGAGGGCAAGAGACCCAGTACTTC. The chain recombines TRBV5-1 with TRBJ2-5, with a weak D call TRBD2 (6 bases). This CDR3 is built from 13 residues. CDR1 is SGHRS and CDR2 is YFSETQ in the germline V gene. Trimming stripped 7 bases from V and 2 bases from J, with 12 bases between. Based on the CDR3 plus reference TRBV5-1 and TRBJ2-5, the full variable domain is KAGVTQTPRYLIKTRGQQVTLSCSPISGHRSVSWYQQTPGQGLQFLFEYFSETQRNKGNFPGRFSGRQFSNSRSEMNVSTLELGDSALYLCASWPGGQETQYFGPGTRLLVL.